This TCR beta chain was identified in a study of T cells after yellow fever vaccination. Study-wide results and limits: Post-booster repertoires contained most primary-vaccination clones again (about 95% CD4, about 90% CD8). A weaker but faster secondary response was observed, peaking on day 5 versus 15.

This CDR3 is built from 17 residues. Losses at the gene ends were 3 bases for V and 5 bases for J; bases not matched to a gene: 7. Germline V gene lookup returns CDR1 SEHNR and CDR2 FQNEAQ (reference sequence). This clonotype occurred a few times. Its cognate antigen is unknown. Generation of TCR cDNA used 5'RACE template switching (which added a universal primer site and UMIs). Using its own MiXCR run on the 5' RACE reads, TCRdb lists one record per CDR3 protein. Of approximately 550,000 distinct CDR3 sequences listed, 15% to 20% were seen once; the top ten hold roughly an eighth. The sequencing here drew on PBMCs, taken 15 days after the yellow fever booster vaccination. The chain couples TRBV7-9 to TRBJ2-1, with TRBD2 matching over 13 bases. This clonotype originated in a young man who received the YFV17D yellow fever vaccine. The DNA of the CDR3 is TGTGCCAGCAGCTTGAGGTTCGGACTAGCGGGAGACAATGAGCAGTTCTTC. Translated, it gives CASSLRFGLAGDNEQFF. The full variable domain, completed using reference TRBV7-9 and TRBJ2-1, is DTGVSQNPRHKITKRGQNVTFRCDPISEHNRLYWYRQTLGQGPEFLTYFQNEAQLEKSRLLSDRFSAERPKGSFSTLEIQRTEQGDSAMYLCASSLRFGLAGDNEQFFGPGTRLTVL.